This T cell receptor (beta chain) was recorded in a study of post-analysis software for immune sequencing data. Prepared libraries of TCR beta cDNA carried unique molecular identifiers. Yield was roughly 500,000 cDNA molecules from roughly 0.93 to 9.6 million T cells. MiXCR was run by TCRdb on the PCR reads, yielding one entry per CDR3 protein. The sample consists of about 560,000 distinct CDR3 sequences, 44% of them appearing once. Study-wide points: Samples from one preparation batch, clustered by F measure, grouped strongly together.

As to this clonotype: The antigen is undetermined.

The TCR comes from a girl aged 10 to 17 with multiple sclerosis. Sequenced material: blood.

The CDR3 nucleotides are TGTGCCAGCTTTTTAACCGCGGGGGGAAGCAAGGAGACCCAGTACTTC. It codes for CASFLTAGGSKETQYF. The rearrangement uses TRBV6-5 and TRBJ2-5, with 8 bases lining up with TRBD2. V was clipped by 8 bases and J by 5 bases; unmatched bases: 16. Germline-derived CDR1 and CDR2 are MNHEY and SVGAGI. This CDR3 region has 16 residues.